This T cell receptor beta chain appears in the sequencing data of a study of cytomegalovirus exposure and HLA in healthy donors. Study-wide findings and caveats: Accurate predictions that matched the HLA-A and HLA-B alleles of most subjects were reportedly made from TCR beta sequences.

PCR was performed using 60 Vbeta and 13 Jbeta primers. Per the original methods: Approximately 11 million shared chains were among tens of millions of unique TCR beta chains counted in a later analysis. Clones were read by immunoSEQ multiplex PCR, and TCRdb kept only the in-frame ones, dropping some. V and J calls and clone size are given by that table; D and trimming were obtained from the DNA. In the table there are 110,000 to 150,000 clones, 70% of which are singletons. The CDR3 sequence is 15 residues long. CDR1 is SNHLY and CDR2 is FYNNEI in the germline V gene. The V and J ends lost 3 bases and 5 bases respectively, with 13 bases between them. Notes on this clone: What it binds is not known.

At collection, donors were nominally healthy, but unrecorded immune exposures were probable. The chain carries TRBV2 and TRBJ2-2; a weak D match, TRBD2 (6 bases). Sequencing input: PBMCs. This clonotype was sampled from a woman in her fifties or sixties in good health and CMV-seropositive. The CDR3 spells CASSDRGRSTGELFF. In DNA, the CDR3 is TGTGCCAGCAGTGATCGGGGGAGGTCGACCGGGGAGCTGTTTTTT.